This T cell receptor (beta chain) is drawn from a study of blood T cell repertoires in COVID-19. Study summary: There were acute and convalescent COVID-19 samples, and they came from the United States, Italy and Spain.

The germline V gene has CDR1 SQVTM and CDR2 ANQGSEA. Trimming removed 7 bases from V and 5 bases from J, with 12 bases in between. This CDR3 comprises 11 residues. Repertoires were generated with immunoSEQ multiplex PCR, while TCRdb's copy carries only in-frame clones and drops some. The sample shows about 250,000 clones, about 88% of them seen only once. Cohorts were based on clinical histories the participants reported. Recovered status in Cohort 3 required two negative PCRs, clearance, or symptom resolution. A single count supports this clone. The V call is TRBV29-1, the J call TRBJ2-7; D might be TRBD1 (5 bases). Material: PBMCs or T cells enriched from blood (not recorded which). This sequence was found in a woman in her forties or fifties who had recovered from COVID-19. The CDR3 region has the DNA TGCAGCGGGGTGAAGGGGAACGAGCAGTACTTC. It codes for CSGVKGNEQYF.